Following are 24 T cell receptor beta chains from one sample sequenced in a study of blood T cell repertoires in COVID-19. The table came from immunoSEQ multiplex PCR; TCRdb's copy has only in-frame clones and leaves some out. The table lists just over 350,000 clones, 75% to 90% of them singletons, with 7% to 7.5% in the top ten. The sample consisted of peripheral blood. The receptors stem from a woman aged 60-75 years with COVID-19, enrolled during active disease.

This sequence joins TRBV15 and TRBJ1-5; no clear D. The CDR3 length is 16 residues. The germline V and J ends were trimmed by 1 base and 0 bases, with 10 bases remaining between them. CDR1 and CDR2 (germline): LNHNV, YYDKDF (reference sequence). The CDR3 DNA is TGTGCCACCAGCAGAGGGGAGTCAGTTAGCAATCAGCCCCAGCATTTT. It codes for CATSRGESVSNQPQHF.

This sequence joins TRBV5-1 and TRBJ2-1, with 9 bases lining up with TRBD2. Losses at the gene ends were 4 bases for V and 0 bases for J; bases not matched to a gene: 5. The CDR3 contains 16 residues. Germline assignment: CDR1 SGHRS and CDR2 YFSETQ. The CDR3 DNA reads as TGCGCCAGCAGCCCCCTAGCGGGAAGCTCCTACAATGAGCAGTTCTTC. Amino acids: CASSPLAGSSYNEQFF.

This clone has just a few counts. The rearrangement uses TRBV7-3 and TRBJ1-1; tentative D call: TRBD1 (6 bases). CDR3 length: 14 amino acids. Germline values: CDR1 SGHTA, CDR2 FQGTGA. V dropped 2 bases and J dropped 0 bases, with 7 bases sitting between them. CDR3 protein: CASSLQGLNTEAFF. For the CDR3, the DNA is TGTGCCAGCAGCTTACAGGGGTTGAACACTGAAGCTTTCTTT.

This rearrangement joins TRBV29-1 to TRBJ1-2; TRBD1 matches 7 bases. The CDR3 contains 13 residues. V was clipped by 3 bases and J by 4 bases; unmatched bases: 5. CDR1 SQVTM and CDR2 ANQGSEA come from the germline V gene. CDR3 in amino acids: CSVERGLGYGYTF. The CDR3 nucleotides read TGCAGCGTTGAGAGGGGGCTAGGCTATGGCTACACCTTC.

The V call is TRBV4-3, the J call TRBJ1-2; D gene uncertain. This CDR3 region has 13 residues. Looked up from germline, CDR1 is LGHNA and CDR2 is YSLEER. V was clipped by 4 bases and J by 8 bases, with 14 bases between them. The CDR3 is CASSRNGVMGYTF. The CDR3 DNA is TGCGCCAGCAGCCGGAACGGGGTTATGGGCTACACCTTC.

The rearrangement joins TRBV6-5 to TRBJ2-2; D remains unclear. Germline CDR1 MNHEY, CDR2 SVGAGI. The V gene lost 2 bases and the J gene lost 1 base, with 5 bases spanning the gap. CDR3 length: 14 amino acids. The CDR3 sequence: CASSYGLNTGELFF. The DNA of the CDR3 is TGTGCCAGCAGTTACGGGCTGAACACCGGGGAGCTGTTTTTT.

The chain recombines TRBV7-9 with TRBJ1-2, with TRBD1 as a possible D gene (6 bases). The V end lost 2 bases, the J end lost 7 bases, and 14 bases lay between the germline ends. Germline V gene sequence: CDR1 SEHNR, CDR2 FQNEAQ (reference sequence). The CDR3 covers 14 residues. CDR3 coding DNA: TGTGCCAGCAGCTTATTTATTGCAGGGGCTGGCTACACCTTC. Protein: CASSLFIAGAGYTF.

The gene calls are TRBV29-1 and TRBJ1-1; TRBD1 aligns across 7 bases. This CDR3 region has 14 residues. V dropped 5 bases and J dropped 1; count of bases not matched to a gene: 7. Germline V lookup: CDR1 SQVTM, CDR2 ANQGSEA. CDR3 sequence (DNA): TGCAGCGTTAGGGGGCGCGGAGGGAACACTGAAGCTTTCTTT. Translating it yields CSVRGRGGNTEAFF.

As for this clone: The junction shows a germline mismatch at one end, possibly a read error. The genes are TRBV6-5 and TRBJ2-1; 11 nucleotides align to TRBD2. The length of the CDR3 is 12 residues. Germline lookup yields CDR1 MNHEY and CDR2 SVGAGI. This chain's CDR3 is CASSSTSGTGVF. The CDR3, as DNA: TGTGCCAGCAGCTCGACTAGCGGGACCGGGGTCTTC.

The V call is TRBV5-1, the J call TRBJ2-3, with 9 nucleotides matching TRBD2. CDR1 and CDR2 (germline): SGHRS, YFSETQ. V dropped 0 bases and J dropped 0; count of bases not matched to a gene: 8. The CDR3 is 18 amino acids. CDR3 sequence reads: CASSLEGTSGRSTDTQYF. In DNA form, the CDR3 reads TGCGCCAGCAGCTTGGAAGGTACTAGCGGGCGGAGCACAGATACGCAGTATTTT.

The chain employs TRBV23-1 and TRBJ2-2; 7 bases match TRBD1. TRBV23-1 is an open reading frame whose function is uncertain. Trimming took 7 bases from V and 2 from J; bases not matched to a gene: 7. This CDR3 spans 15 amino acids. This chain's CDR3 is CASILRDSNTGELFF. Here the CDR3 DNA reads TGCGCCAGCATACTCCGGGACAGCAACACCGGGGAGCTGTTTTTT.

The chain recombines TRBV28 with TRBJ1-5, with a weak D call TRBD1 (5 bases). Trimming cost V 4 bases and J 6 bases, with 7 bases left between them. Germline-derived CDR1 and CDR2 are MDHEN and SYDVKM. CDR3 length: 12 residues. CDR3 residues: CASSSTGQPQHF. Written as DNA, the CDR3 is TGTGCCAGCAGTTCAACAGGTCAGCCCCAGCATTTT.

V usage is TRBV30 and J usage is TRBJ2-2; 11 nucleotides align to TRBD2. Unmatched junction bases numbered 9, after V lost 5 bases and J lost 1 base. Germline V CDR1 and CDR2: GTSNPN, SVGIG (reference sequence). The CDR3 is made up of 17 amino acids. CDR3 nucleotide sequence: TGTGCCTGGGCCAGGGGTAGCGGGGGGGAGAACACCGGGGAGCTGTTTTTT. It encodes CAWARGSGGENTGELFF.

The gene calls are TRBV13 and TRBJ1-6, with D possibly being TRBD1 (6 bases). The CDR3 totals 13 residues. Germline V gives CDR1 PRHDT, CDR2 FYEKMQ (reference sequence). The V end was cut by 5 bases, the J end by 10 bases, with 12 bases between. The CDR3 region has the DNA TGTGCCAGCAGCATTACAGGGAGCTCACCCCTCCACTTT. This encodes CASSITGSSPLHF.

This chain links TRBV4-1 with TRBJ1-5; perhaps TRBD1 as D (6 bases). Looked up from germline, CDR1 is MGHRA and CDR2 is YSYEKL. This CDR3 contains 18 residues. V was clipped by 0 bases and J by 4 bases, with 19 bases between them. Written as DNA, the CDR3 is TGCGCCAGCAGCCAAGATATTCGAGTGGACAGAAGTAATCAGCCCCAGCATTTT. Its protein product is CASSQDIRVDRSNQPQHF.

The V gene is TRBV19, the J gene TRBJ2-5; tentative D call: TRBD1 (6 bases). This CDR3 is 14 amino acids long. Germline-derived CDR1 and CDR2 are LNHDA and SQIVND (reference sequence). Between the trimmed V and J ends, which lost 4 bases and 1 base, there was a span of 10 bases. The CDR3 sequence: CASSTGQSQETQYF. The CDR3 DNA sequence: TGTGCCAGTAGTACGGGACAATCCCAAGAGACCCAGTACTTC.

The chain joins TRBV19 to TRBJ1-2, with 8 bases identical to TRBD1. The CDR3 has 14 amino acids. CDR1 is LNHDA, CDR2 SQIVND, per germline (reference sequence). V lost 3 bases and J lost 3; bases outside the gene matches: 3. The CDR3 nucleotides read TGTGCCAGTAGTATCCCGGGACAGGACTATGGCTACACCTTC. Protein product: CASSIPGQDYGYTF.

The CDR3 nucleotides read TGTGCCAGCAACTGGGGGACAGTTAACACTGAAGCTTTCTTT. Translating gives CASNWGTVNTEAFF. The chain uses TRBV5-6 and TRBJ1-1, with 7 bases aligning to TRBD1. The V segment lost 6 bases and the J segment 2 bases; nucleotides outside the gene matches: 7. This CDR3 region has 14 residues. Germline V gene sequence: CDR1 SGHDT, CDR2 YYEEEE.

The chain links TRBV3-1 (or the pseudogene TRBV3-2) to TRBJ1-5, with a possible D match to TRBD1 (5 bases). The CDR3 length is 14 residues. V was trimmed by 3 bases and J by 7 bases, leaving 13 bases between them. Germline CDR1 and CDR2: LGHDT and YNNKEL (reference sequence). Here the CDR3 DNA reads TGTGCCAGCAGCCACCGGGCAGGGAAACAGCCCCAGCATTTT. Translation: CASSHRAGKQPQHF.

This clone occurred once. Here the CDR3 reads CASSPRGGANYNSPLHF. In nucleotides, the CDR3 is TGTGCCAGTAGTCCCCGAGGGGGGGCGAACTATAATTCACCCCTCCACTTT. V is TRBV19 and J is TRBJ1-6; possibly TRBD1 for D (6 bases). Trimming took 5 bases from V and 3 from J, leaving 17 bases between them. This CDR3 contains 17 residues. CDR1 is LNHDA, CDR2 SQIVND, per germline (reference sequence).

The chain joins TRBV9 to TRBJ2-1; 7 bases agree with TRBD1. The CDR3 is made up of 16 amino acids. The V gene end was trimmed by 0 bases and the J gene end by 7 bases; junction bases not matched to a gene: 10. CDR1 and CDR2 from the germline V gene are SGDLS and YYNGEE. The CDR3 here is CASSVEGASPRNEQFF. CDR3 DNA: TGTGCCAGCAGCGTAGAGGGGGCCAGTCCCAGGAATGAGCAGTTCTTC.

This chain joins TRBV19 and TRBJ1-1, with 7 positions matching TRBD1. The germline gives CDR1 LNHDA, CDR2 SQIVND (reference sequence). CDR3 length: 14 residues. Unmatched junction bases numbered 6, after V lost 5 bases and J lost 3 bases. DNA for the CDR3: TGTGCCAGTAGTCCCACAGGGGCGGACACTGAAGCTTTCTTT. Translated: CASSPTGADTEAFF.

The count of this clone is one. The chain combines TRBV4-1 with TRBJ1-2, with a tentative D call TRBD1 (5 bases). Per germline, CDR1 MGHRA and CDR2 YSYEKL. This CDR3 contains 13 residues. Trimming took off 1 base at V and 4 bases at J, with 7 bases between the two ends. CDR3 coding DNA: TGCGCCAGCAGCCAAGCAGGGCTCTATGGCTACACCTTC. This gives the protein CASSQAGLYGYTF.

This clone was observed a single time. This rearrangement joins TRBV18 to TRBJ2-1, with D tentatively TRBD2 (6 bases). Germline lookup yields CDR1 KGHSH and CDR2 LQKENI. Deletions cut 3 bases from V and 0 bases from J, with 15 bases between. This CDR3 has 17 residues. Here the CDR3 reads CASSPTFAGSSYNEQFF. In DNA form, the CDR3 reads TGTGCCAGCTCACCCACTTTTGCGGGGAGCTCCTACAATGAGCAGTTCTTC.